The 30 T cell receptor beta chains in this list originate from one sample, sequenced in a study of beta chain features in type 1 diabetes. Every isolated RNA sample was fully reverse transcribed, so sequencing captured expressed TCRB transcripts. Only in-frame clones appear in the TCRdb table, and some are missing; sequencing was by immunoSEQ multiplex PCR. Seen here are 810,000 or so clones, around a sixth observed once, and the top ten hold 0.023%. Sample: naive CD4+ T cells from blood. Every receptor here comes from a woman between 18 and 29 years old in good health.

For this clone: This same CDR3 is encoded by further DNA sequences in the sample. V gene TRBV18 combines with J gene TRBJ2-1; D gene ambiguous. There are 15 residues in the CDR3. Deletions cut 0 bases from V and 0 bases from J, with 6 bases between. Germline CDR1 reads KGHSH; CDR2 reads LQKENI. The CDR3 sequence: CASSPPGDSYNEQFF. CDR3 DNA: TGTGCCAGCTCACCACCGGGCGACTCCTACAATGAGCAGTTCTTC.

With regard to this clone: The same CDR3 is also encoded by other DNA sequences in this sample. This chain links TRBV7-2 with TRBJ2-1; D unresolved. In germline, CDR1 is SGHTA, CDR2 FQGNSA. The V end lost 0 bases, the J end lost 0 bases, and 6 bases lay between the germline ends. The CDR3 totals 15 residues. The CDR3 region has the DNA TGTGCCAGCAGCTTAGCCCAGAGCTCCTACAATGAGCAGTTCTTC. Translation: CASSLAQSSYNEQFF.

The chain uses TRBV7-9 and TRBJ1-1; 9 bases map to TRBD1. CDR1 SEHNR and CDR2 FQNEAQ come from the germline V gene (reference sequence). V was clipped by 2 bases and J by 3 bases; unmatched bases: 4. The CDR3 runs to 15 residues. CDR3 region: CASSLQGTGHTEAFF. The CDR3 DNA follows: TGTGCCAGCAGCTTACAAGGGACAGGGCACACTGAAGCTTTCTTT.

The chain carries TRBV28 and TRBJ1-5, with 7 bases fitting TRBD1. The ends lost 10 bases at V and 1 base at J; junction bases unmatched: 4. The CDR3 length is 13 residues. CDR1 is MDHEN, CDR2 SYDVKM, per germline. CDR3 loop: CATLGQSNQPQHF. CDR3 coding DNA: TGTGCCACTCTGGGACAGAGCAATCAGCCCCAGCATTTT.

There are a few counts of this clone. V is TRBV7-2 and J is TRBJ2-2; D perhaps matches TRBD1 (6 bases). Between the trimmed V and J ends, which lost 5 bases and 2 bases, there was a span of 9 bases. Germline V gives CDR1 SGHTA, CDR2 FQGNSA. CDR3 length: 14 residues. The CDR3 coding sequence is TGTGCCAGCAGCCGGGACACCAACACCGGGGAGCTGTTTTTT. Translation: CASSRDTNTGELFF.

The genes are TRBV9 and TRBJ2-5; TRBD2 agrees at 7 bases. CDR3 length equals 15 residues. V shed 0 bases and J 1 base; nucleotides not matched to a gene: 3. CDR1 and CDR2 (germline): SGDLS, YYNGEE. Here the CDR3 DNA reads TGTGCCAGCAGCGTAGTTGGGGGGGTCCAAGAGACCCAGTACTTC. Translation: CASSVVGGVQETQYF.

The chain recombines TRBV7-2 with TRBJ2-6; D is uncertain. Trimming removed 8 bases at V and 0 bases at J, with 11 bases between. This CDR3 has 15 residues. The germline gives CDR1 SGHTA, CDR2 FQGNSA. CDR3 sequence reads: CASFPRTSGANVLTF. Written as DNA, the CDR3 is TGTGCCAGCTTCCCACGCACCTCTGGGGCCAACGTCCTGACTTTC.

The CDR3 loop is CASSPSDRGMEGYTF. CDR3 sequence (DNA): TGTGCCAGCTCGCCAAGTGACAGGGGAATGGAAGGCTACACCTTC. This chain uses TRBV18 with TRBJ1-2; TRBD1 matches 8 bases. Trimming cost V 6 bases and J 8 bases; bases outside gene matches: 14. Germline V gene data show CDR1 as KGHSH and CDR2 as LQKENI. CDR3 length: 15 residues.

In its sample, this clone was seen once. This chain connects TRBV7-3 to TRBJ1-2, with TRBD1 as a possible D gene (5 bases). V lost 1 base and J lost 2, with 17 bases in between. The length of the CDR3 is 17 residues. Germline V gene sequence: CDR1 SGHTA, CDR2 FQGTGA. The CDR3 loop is CASSLSPTKGANYGYTF. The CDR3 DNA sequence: TGTGCCAGCAGCTTAAGCCCTACTAAAGGGGCGAACTATGGCTACACCTTC.

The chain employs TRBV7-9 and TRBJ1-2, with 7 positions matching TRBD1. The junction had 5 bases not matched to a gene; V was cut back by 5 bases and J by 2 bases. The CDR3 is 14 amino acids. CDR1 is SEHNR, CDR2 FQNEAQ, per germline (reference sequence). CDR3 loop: CASSPRQGNYGYTF. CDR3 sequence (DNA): TGTGCCAGCAGCCCCCGACAGGGAAACTATGGCTACACCTTC.

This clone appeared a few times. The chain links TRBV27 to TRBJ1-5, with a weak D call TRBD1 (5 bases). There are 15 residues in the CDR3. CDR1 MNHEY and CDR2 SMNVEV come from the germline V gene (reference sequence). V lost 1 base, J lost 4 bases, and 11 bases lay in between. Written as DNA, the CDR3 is TGTGCCAGCAGTTTATATTCGGGGGGGAATCAGCCCCAGCATTTT. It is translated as CASSLYSGGNQPQHF.

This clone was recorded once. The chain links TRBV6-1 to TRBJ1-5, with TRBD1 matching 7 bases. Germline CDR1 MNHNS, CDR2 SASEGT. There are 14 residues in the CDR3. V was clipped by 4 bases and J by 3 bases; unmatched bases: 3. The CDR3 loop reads CASSGQGINQPQHF. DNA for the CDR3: TGTGCCAGCAGTGGACAGGGTATCAATCAGCCCCAGCATTTT.

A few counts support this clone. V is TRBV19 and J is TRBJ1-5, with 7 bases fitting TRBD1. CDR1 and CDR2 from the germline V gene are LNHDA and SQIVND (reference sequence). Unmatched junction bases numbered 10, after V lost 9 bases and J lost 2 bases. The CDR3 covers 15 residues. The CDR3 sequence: CASKIRTGRNQPQHF. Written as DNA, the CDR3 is TGTGCCAGCAAAATAAGGACAGGACGCAATCAGCCCCAGCATTTT.

CDR3 sequence reads: CASSYVWTPSNQPQHF. The CDR3 nucleotides read TGTGCCAGCAGTTACGTTTGGACACCTAGCAATCAGCCCCAGCATTTT. This chain connects TRBV6-6 to TRBJ1-5; TRBD1 is a possible D gene (5 bases). This CDR3 comprises 16 residues. CDR1 MNHNY and CDR2 SVGAGI come from the germline V gene (reference sequence). V lost 2 bases and J lost 0, with 11 bases in between.

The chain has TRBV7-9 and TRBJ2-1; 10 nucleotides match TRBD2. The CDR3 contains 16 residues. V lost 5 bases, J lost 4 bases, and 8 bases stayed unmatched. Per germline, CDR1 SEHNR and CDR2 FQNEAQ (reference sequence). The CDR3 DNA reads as TGTGCCAGCAGCACCCGACTAGCGGGCCCTTACAATGAGCAGTTCTTC. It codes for CASSTRLAGPYNEQFF.

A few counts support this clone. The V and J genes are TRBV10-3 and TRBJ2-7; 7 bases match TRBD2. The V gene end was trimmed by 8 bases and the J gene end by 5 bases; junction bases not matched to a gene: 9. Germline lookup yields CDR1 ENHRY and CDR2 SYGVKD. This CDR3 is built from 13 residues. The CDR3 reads CAIRGDVGDEQYF. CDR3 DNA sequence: TGTGCCATCCGGGGGGACGTCGGGGACGAGCAGTACTTC.

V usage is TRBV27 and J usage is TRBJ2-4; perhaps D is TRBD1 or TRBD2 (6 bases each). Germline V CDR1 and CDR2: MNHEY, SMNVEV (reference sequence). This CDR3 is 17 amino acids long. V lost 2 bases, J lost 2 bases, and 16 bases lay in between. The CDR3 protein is CASSLGRRGDTKNIQYF. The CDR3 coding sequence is TGTGCCAGCAGTTTAGGTCGGAGGGGGGATACCAAAAACATTCAGTACTTC.

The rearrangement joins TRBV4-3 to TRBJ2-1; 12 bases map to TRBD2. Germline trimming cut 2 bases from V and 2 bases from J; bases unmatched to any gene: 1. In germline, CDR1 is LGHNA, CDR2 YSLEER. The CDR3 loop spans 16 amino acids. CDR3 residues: CASSQLAGGPYNEQFF. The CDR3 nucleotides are TGCGCCAGCAGCCAACTAGCGGGAGGGCCCTACAATGAGCAGTTCTTC.

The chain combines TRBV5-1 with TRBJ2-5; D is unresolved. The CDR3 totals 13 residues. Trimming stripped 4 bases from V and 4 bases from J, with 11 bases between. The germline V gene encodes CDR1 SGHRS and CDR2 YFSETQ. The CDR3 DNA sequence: TGCGCCAGCAGCCCGAGTCCAGGAGAGACCCAGTACTTC. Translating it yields CASSPSPGETQYF.

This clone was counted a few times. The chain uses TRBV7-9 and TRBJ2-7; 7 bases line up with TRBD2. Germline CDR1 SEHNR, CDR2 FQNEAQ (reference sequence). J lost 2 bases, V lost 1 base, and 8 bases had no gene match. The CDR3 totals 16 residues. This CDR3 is CASSLVSAGAAYEQYF. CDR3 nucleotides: TGTGCCAGCAGCTTAGTCTCGGCGGGAGCCGCCTACGAGCAGTACTTC.

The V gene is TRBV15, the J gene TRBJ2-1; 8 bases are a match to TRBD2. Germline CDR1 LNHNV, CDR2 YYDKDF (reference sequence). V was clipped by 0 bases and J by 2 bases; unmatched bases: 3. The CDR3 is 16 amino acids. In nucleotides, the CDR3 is TGTGCCACCAGCAGAGATGGGGGACTAGCCTACAATGAGCAGTTCTTC. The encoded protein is CATSRDGGLAYNEQFF.

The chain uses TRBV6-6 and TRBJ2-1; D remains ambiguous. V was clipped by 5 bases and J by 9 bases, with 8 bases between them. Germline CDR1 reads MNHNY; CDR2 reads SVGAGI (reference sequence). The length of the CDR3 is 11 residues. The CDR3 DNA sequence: TGTGCCAGCAGTAGCCGAGTTGAGCAGTTCTTC. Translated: CASSSRVEQFF.

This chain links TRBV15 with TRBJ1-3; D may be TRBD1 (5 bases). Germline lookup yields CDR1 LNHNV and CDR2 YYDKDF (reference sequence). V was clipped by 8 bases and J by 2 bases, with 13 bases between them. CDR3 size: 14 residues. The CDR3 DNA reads TGTGCCACCGCGACCGGGACCACTGGAAACACCATATATTTT. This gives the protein CATATGTTGNTIYF.

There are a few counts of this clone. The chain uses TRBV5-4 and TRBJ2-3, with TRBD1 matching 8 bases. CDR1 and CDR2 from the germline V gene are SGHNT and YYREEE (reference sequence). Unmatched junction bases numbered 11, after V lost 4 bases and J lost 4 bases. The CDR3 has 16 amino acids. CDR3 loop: CASSAVQGAAADTQYF. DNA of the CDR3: TGTGCCAGCAGCGCGGTTCAGGGGGCGGCCGCAGATACGCAGTATTTT.

Here the CDR3 reads CASSLAGLSSREQYF. CDR3 DNA: TGTGCCAGCAGTTTAGCCGGGCTTTCCTCCCGAGAGCAGTACTTC. The chain has TRBV28 and TRBJ2-7; D ambiguous. The CDR3 length is 15 residues. Trimming took 2 bases from V and 7 from J, leaving 18 bases between them. Germline CDR1 MDHEN, CDR2 SYDVKM.

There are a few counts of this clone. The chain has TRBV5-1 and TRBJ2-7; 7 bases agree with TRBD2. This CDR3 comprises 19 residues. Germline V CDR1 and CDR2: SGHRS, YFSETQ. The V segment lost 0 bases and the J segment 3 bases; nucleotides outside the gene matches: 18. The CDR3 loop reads CASSLARSGMDLRGYEQYF. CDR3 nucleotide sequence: TGCGCCAGCAGCTTGGCTAGGAGCGGGATGGACCTGCGGGGCTACGAGCAGTACTTC. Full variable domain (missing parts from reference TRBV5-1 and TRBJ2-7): KAGVTQTPRYLIKTRGQQVTLSCSPISGHRSVSWYQQTPGQGLQFLFEYFSETQRNKGNFPGRFSGRQFSNSRSEMNVSTLELGDSALYLCASSLARSGMDLRGYEQYFGPGTRLTVT.

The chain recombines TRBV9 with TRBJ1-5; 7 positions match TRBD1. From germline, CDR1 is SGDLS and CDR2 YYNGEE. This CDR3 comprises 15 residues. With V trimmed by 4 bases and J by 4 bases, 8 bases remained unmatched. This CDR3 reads CASSLTGDYNQPQHF. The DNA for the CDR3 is TGTGCCAGCAGCCTTACAGGGGACTATAATCAGCCCCAGCATTTT.

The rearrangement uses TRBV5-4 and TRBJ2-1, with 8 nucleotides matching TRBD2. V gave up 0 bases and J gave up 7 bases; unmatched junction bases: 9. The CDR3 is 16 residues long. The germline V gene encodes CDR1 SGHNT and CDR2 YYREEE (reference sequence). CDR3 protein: CASSLGAGGGVNEQFF. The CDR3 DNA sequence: TGTGCCAGCAGCTTGGGTGCGGGAGGCGGGGTGAATGAGCAGTTCTTC. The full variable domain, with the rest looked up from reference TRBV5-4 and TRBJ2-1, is ETGVTQSPTHLIKTRGQQVTLRCSSQSGHNTVSWYQQALGQGPQFIFQYYREEENGRGNFPPRFSGLQFPNYSSELNVNALELDDSALYLCASSLGAGGGVNEQFFGPGTRLTVL.

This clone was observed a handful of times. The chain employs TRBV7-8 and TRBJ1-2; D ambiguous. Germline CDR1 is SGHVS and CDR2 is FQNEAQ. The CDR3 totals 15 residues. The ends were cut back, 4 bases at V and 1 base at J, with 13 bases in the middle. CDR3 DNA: TGTGCCAGCAGCTACGGTATAGGGCATAACTATGGCTACACCTTC. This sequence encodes CASSYGIGHNYGYTF.

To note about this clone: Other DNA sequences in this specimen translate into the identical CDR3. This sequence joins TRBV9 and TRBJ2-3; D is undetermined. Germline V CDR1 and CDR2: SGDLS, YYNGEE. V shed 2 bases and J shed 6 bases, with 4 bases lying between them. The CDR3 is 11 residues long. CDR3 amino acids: CASSVGDTQYF. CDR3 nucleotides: TGTGCCAGCAGCGTTGGTGATACGCAGTATTTT. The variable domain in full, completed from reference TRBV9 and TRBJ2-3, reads DSGVTQTPKHLITATGQRVTLRCSPRSGDLSVYWYQQSLDQGLQFLIQYYNGEERAKGNILERFSAQQFPDLHSELNLSSLELGDSALYFCASSVGDTQYFGPGTRLTVL.